This T cell receptor (beta chain) is from a study of cytomegalovirus exposure and HLA in healthy donors. The study, taken as a whole, reports: Presence/absence analyses supposed approximately even sequencing depth among donors. CMV serostatus was the only recorded immune exposure for donors.

The V and J ends lost 2 bases and 2 bases, in that order; junction bases with no gene match: 2. CDR1 and CDR2 from the germline V gene are MDHEN and SYDVKM. This CDR3 has 16 amino acids. As to this clone: No antigen is known for it.

Amplification used 60 Vbeta primers and 13 Jbeta primers. Repertoires were generated with immunoSEQ multiplex PCR, while TCRdb's copy carries only in-frame clones and drops some. The repertoire consists of about 190,000 clones, with around 79% occurring once and the leading ten covering 1.6%. The sequencing sample was made of PBMCs. The chain carries TRBV28 and TRBJ2-3, with 12 bases fitting TRBD2. The TCR sequence derives from a woman aged 18-29 years in good health and CMV-seronegative. The CDR3, as DNA: TGTGCCAGCAGTTTAGGACTAGCGGGACCCACAGATACGCAGTATTTT. The encoded protein is CASSLGLAGPTDTQYF.